This T cell receptor (beta chain) was captured in a study of Ad26.COV2.S vaccination and SARS-CoV-2 variants. A single count supports this clone. Treatment defined: about 20 received Ad26.COV2.S at low or high dose, single or two shots; several received placebo; per-sample allocation not given. Day 63 after the first vaccine or placebo injection was the time point for sampling. The CDR3 spans 13 residues. V lost 2 bases to trimming and J lost 4 bases; unmatched junction nucleotides: 2. Germline lookup yields CDR1 LGHDT and CDR2 YNNKEL (reference sequence). The table came from immunoSEQ multiplex PCR; TCRdb's copy has only in-frame clones and leaves some out. The repertoire holds around 400,000 clones, with around 90% as singletons.

The chain combines TRBV3-1 (or the pseudogene TRBV3-2) with TRBJ2-7; 7 bases fit TRBD2. The material was peripheral blood, obtained in a trial of Ad26.COV2.S vaccine versus placebo. This TCR came from a person aged 18-60 years who received the Ad26.COV2.S COVID-19 vaccine or a placebo. The CDR3 DNA reads TGTGCCAGCAGCCAATCCGGGGGGTACGAGCAGTACTTC. This codes for CASSQSGGYEQYF.